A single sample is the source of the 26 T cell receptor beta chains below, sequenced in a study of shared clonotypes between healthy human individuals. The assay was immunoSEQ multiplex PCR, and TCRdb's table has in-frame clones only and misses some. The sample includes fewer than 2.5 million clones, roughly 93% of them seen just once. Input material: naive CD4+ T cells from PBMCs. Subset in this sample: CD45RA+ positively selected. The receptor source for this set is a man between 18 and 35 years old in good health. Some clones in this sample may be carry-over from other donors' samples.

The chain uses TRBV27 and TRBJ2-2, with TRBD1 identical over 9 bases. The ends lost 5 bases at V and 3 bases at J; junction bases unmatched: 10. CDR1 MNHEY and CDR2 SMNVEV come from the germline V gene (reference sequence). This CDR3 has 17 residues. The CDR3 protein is CASSPPLGQGYTGELFF. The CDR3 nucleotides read TGTGCCAGCAGTCCTCCATTGGGACAGGGATACACCGGGGAGCTGTTTTTT.

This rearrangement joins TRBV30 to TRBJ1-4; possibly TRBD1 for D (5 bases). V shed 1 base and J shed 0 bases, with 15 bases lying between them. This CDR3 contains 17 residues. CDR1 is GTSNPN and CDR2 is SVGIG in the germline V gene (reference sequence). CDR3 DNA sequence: TGTGCCTGGAGTGATGGGTTGACAGCTTCAACTAATGAAAAACTGTTTTTT. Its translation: CAWSDGLTASTNEKLFF.

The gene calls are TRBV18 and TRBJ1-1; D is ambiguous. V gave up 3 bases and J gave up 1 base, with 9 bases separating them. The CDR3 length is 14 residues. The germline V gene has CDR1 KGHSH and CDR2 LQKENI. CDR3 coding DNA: TGTGCCAGCTCACCCTCTGCCGAGAACACTGAAGCTTTCTTT. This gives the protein CASSPSAENTEAFF.

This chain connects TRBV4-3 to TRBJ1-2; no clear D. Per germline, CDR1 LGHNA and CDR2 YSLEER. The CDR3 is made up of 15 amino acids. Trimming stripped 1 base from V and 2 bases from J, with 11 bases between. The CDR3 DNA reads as TGCGCCAGCAGCCAAGGGCCGGGCTCCAACTATGGCTACACCTTC. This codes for CASSQGPGSNYGYTF.

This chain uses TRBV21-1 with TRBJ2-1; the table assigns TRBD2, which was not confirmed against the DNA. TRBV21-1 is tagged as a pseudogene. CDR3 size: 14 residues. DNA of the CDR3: TGTGCCAGCAGCTCCCCGAGGCGGGACAATGAGCAGTTCTTC. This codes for CASSSPRRDNEQFF.

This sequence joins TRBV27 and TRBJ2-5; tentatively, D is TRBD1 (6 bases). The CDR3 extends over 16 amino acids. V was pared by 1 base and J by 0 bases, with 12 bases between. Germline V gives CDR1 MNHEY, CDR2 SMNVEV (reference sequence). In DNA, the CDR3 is TGTGCCAGCAGTTTATTGGGACACCTAAACCAAGAGACCCAGTACTTC. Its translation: CASSLLGHLNQETQYF.

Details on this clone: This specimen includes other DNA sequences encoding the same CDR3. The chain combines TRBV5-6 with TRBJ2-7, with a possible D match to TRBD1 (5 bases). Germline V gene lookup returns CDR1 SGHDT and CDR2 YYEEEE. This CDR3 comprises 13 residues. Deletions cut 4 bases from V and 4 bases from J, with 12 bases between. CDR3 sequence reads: CASSPDRSYEQYF. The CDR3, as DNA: TGTGCCAGCAGCCCCGACAGAAGTTACGAGCAGTACTTC.

The DNA of the CDR3 is TGTGCCAGCAGTTTAAAACCCAGGACGATTAGCAATCAGCCCCAGCATTTT. Translating gives CASSLKPRTISNQPQHF. J is TRBJ1-5 and V is TRBV27, with D unresolved. Germline V gene lookup returns CDR1 MNHEY and CDR2 SMNVEV (reference sequence). The ends were cut back, 2 bases at V and 0 bases at J, with 14 bases in the middle. This CDR3 contains 17 residues.

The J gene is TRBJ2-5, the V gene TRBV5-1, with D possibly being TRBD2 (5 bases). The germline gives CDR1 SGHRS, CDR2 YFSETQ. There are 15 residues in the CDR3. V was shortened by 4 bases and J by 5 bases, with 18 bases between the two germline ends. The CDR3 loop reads CASSPDNPRGETQYF. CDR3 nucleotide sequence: TGCGCCAGCAGCCCAGACAACCCTCGAGGGGAGACCCAGTACTTC.

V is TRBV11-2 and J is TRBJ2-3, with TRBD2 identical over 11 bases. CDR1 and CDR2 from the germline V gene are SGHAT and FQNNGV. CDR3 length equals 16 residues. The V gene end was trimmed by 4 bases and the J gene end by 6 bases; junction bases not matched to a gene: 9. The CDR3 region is CASSYLSGRARDTQYF. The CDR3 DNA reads TGTGCCAGCAGCTACCTTAGCGGGAGGGCCAGGGATACGCAGTATTTT.

The CDR3 sequence is CASSRQAGLAGGHNEQFF. For the CDR3, the DNA is TGCGCCAGCAGCCGGCAGGCTGGACTAGCGGGAGGTCATAATGAGCAGTTCTTC. The rearrangement joins TRBV5-1 to TRBJ2-1, with 14 bases identical to TRBD2. Losses at the gene ends were 4 bases for V and 7 bases for J; bases not matched to a gene: 13. This CDR3 is 18 amino acids long. CDR1 is SGHRS, CDR2 YFSETQ, per germline.

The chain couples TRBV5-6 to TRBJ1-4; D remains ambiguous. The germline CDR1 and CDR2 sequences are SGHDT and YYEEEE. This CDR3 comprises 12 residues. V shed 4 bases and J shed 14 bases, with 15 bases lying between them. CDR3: CASSKRGNPLFF. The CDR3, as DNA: TGTGCCAGCAGCAAGCGGGGAAACCCTCTGTTTTTT.

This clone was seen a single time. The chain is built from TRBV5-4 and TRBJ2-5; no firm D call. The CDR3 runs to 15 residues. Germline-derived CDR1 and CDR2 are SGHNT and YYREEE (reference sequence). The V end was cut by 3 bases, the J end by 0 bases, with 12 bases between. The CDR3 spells CASSYKWVDQETQYF. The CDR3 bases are TGTGCCAGCAGCTACAAATGGGTGGACCAAGAGACCCAGTACTTC.

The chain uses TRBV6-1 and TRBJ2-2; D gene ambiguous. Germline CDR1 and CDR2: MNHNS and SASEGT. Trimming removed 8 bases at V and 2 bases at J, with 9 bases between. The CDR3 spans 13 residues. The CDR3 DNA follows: TGTGCCAGCGCAGGCGTCAACACCGGGGAGCTGTTTTTT. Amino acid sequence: CASAGVNTGELFF.

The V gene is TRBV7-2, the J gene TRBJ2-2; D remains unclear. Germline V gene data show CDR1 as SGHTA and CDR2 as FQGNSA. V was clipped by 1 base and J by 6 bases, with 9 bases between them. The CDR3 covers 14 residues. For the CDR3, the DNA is TGTGCCAGCAGCTTAGGTCAGCCCTCCGGGGAGCTGTTTTTT. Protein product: CASSLGQPSGELFF.

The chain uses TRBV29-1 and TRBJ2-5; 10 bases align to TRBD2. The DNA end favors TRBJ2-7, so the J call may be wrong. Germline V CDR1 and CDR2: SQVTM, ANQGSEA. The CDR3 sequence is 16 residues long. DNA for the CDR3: TGCAGCGTTGGTGAGTTTGGACTAGCGGCCTCCTACGAGCAGTACTTC. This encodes CSVGEFGLAASYEQYF.

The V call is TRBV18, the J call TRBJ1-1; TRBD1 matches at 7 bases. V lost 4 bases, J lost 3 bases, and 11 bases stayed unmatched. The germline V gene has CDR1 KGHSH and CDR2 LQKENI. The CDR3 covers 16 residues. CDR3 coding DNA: TGTGCCAGCTCACAAGCCGGGACAGCCGCCTACACTGAAGCTTTCTTT. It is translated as CASSQAGTAAYTEAFF.

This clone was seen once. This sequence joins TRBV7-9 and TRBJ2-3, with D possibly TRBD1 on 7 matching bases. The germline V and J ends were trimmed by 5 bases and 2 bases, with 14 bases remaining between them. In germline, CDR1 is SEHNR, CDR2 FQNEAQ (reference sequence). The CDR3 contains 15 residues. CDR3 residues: CASSHPGGPTDTQYF. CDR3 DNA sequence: TGTGCCAGCAGCCACCCAGGGGGGCCCACAGATACGCAGTATTTT.

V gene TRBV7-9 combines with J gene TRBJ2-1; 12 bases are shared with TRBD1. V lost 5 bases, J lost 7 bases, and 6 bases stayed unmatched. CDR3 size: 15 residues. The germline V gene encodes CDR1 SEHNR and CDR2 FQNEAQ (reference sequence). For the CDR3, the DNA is TGTGCCAGCAGCGTGGGGACAGGGGGCACGAATGAGCAGTTCTTC. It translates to CASSVGTGGTNEQFF.

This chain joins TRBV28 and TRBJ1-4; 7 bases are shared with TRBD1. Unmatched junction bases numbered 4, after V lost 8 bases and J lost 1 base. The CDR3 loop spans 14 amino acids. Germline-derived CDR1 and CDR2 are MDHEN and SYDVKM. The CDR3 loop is CASLGDRTNEKLFF. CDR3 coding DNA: TGTGCCAGCCTTGGGGACAGAACTAATGAAAAACTGTTTTTT.

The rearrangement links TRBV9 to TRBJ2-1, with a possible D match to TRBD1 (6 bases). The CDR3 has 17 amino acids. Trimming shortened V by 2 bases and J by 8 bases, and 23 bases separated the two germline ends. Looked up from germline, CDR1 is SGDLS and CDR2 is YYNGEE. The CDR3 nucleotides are TGTGCCAGCAGCGTTAGGGGGTCTAGGCCTGGGATGGATGAGCAGTTCTTC. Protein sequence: CASSVRGSRPGMDEQFF.

The CDR3 DNA is TGCGCCAGCAGCTCCACCCAGGGGGGCCTATACAATGAGCAGTTCTTC. Translating it yields CASSSTQGGLYNEQFF. The J gene is TRBJ2-1, the V gene TRBV5-1; D is possibly TRBD1 (7 bases). The CDR3 totals 16 residues. Trimming cost V 3 bases and J 4 bases, with 17 bases left between them. Germline V gene sequence: CDR1 SGHRS, CDR2 YFSETQ.

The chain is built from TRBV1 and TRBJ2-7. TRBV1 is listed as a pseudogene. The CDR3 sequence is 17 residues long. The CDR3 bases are TGCACCAGCAGCCCCGAGGTCTCCGGGGGCCGTTCTAACGAGCAGTACTTC. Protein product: CTSSPEVSGGRSNEQYF.

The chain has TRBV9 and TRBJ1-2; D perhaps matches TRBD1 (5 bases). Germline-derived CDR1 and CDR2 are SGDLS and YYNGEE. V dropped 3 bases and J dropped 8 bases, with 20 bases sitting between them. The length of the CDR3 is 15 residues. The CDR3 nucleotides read TGTGCCAGCAGCGAGGGGACGTCCTTATTCGCCGGCTACACCTTC. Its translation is CASSEGTSLFAGYTF.

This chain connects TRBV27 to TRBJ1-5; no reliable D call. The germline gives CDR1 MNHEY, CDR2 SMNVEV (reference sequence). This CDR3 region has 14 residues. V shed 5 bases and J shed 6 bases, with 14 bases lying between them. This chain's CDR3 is CASSPIGRIQPQHF. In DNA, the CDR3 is TGTGCCAGCAGTCCAATTGGTCGGATTCAGCCCCAGCATTTT.

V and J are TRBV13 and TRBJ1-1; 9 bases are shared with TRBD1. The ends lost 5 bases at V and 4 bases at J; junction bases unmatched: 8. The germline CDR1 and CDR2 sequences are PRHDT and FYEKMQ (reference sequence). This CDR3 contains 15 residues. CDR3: CASSRRLTGGTEAFF. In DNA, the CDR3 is TGTGCCAGCAGCCGCCGCCTGACAGGGGGCACTGAAGCTTTCTTT. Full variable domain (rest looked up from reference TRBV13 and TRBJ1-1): AAGVIQSPRHLIKEKRETATLKCYPIPRHDTVYWYQQGPGQDPQFLISFYEKMQSDKGSIPDRFSAQQFSDYHSELNMSSLELGDSALYFCASSRRLTGGTEAFFGQGTRLTVV.